The clone carrying this TCR beta chain was seen only a few times. Its antigen remains unknown. The sample is drawn from a study of regulatory T cells in long-lasting Graves disease. Germline V gives CDR1 SGHVS, CDR2 FQNEAQ. Trimming left V 0 bases short and J 3 bases short, with 18 bases between. This CDR3 comprises 17 residues. Findings and limits, study-wide: TCR diversity was lower in persistent Graves' patients than in newly diagnosed ones.

Assembly of TCR beta libraries relied on iRepertoire HTBI primers together with Arm-PCR of CDR3 regions. TCRdb reprocessed the multiplex PCR reads via MiXCR and lists one record per CDR3 protein. In the table there are 370,000 or so distinct CDR3 sequences, under 20% of which are singletons. As for time point: newly diagnosed GD, antithyroid drugs for less than 3 months. Extracted RNA from PBMCs served as the source of the TCR library. These sequences were also reported in another study, on T cells in Graves' hyperthyroidism and ophthalmopathy.

This material consisted of peripheral blood mononuclear cells (PBMCs), taken at new diagnosis, from a patient treated with antithyroid drugs. The receptor comes from a woman in her late teens or twenties with Graves disease. The V and J genes are TRBV7-8 and TRBJ2-7; D might be TRBD2 (5 bases). The CDR3 DNA follows: TGTGCCAGCAGCTTAGCGCTAGGGAGCGGTGGTGGCTACGAGCAGTACTTC. Its protein product is CASSLALGSGGGYEQYF. The whole variable domain, remainder taken from reference TRBV7-8 and TRBJ2-7, is GAGVSQSPRYKVAKRGQDVALRCDPISGHVSLFWYQQALGQGPEFLTYFQNEAQLDKSGLPSDRFFAERPEGSVSTLKIQRTQQEDSAVYLCASSLALGSGGGYEQYFGPGTRLTVT.